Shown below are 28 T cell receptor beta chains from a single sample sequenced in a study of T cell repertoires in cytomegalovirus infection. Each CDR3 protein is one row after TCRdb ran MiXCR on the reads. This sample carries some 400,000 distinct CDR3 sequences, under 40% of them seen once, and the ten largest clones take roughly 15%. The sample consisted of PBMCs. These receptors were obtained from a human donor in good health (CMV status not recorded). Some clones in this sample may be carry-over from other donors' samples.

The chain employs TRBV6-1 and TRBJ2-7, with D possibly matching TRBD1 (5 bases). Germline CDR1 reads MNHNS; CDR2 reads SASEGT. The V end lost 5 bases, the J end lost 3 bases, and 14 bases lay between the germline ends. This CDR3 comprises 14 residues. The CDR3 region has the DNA TGTGCCAGCAGTCCCCGAGACAGACTCTACGAGCAGTACTTC. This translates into CASSPRDRLYEQYF.

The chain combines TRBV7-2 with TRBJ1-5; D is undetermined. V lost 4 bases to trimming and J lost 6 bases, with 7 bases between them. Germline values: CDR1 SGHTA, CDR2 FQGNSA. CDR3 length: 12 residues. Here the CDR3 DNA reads TGTGCCAGCAGCTCAACCGGTCAGCCCCAGCATTTT. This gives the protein CASSSTGQPQHF.

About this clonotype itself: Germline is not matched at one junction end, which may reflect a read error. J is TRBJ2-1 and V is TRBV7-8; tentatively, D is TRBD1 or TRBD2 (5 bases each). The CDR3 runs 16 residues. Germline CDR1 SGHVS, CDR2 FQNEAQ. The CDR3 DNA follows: TGTGCCAGCACCTTAGGCATCGGGGCCAGTTACAATGAGCAGTGCTTC. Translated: CASTLGIGASYNEQCF. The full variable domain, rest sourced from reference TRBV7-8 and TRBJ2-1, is GAGVSQSPRYKVAKRGQDVALRCDPISGHVSLFWYQQALGQGPEFLTYFQNEAQLDKSGLPSDRFFAERPEGSVSTLKIQRTQQEDSAVYLCASTLGIGASYNEQCFGPGTRLTVL.

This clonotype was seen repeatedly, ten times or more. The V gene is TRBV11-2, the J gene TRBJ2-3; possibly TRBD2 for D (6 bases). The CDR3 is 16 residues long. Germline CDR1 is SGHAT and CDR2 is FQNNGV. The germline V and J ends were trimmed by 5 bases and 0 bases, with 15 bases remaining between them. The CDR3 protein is CASSPPGGVSTDTQYF. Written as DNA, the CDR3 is TGTGCCAGCAGCCCCCCTGGCGGGGTCAGCACAGATACGCAGTATTTT.

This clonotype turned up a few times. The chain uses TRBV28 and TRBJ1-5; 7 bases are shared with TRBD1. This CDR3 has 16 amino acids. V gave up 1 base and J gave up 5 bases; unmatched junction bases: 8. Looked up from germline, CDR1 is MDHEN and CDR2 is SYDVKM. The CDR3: CASSLFSGGRHQPQHF. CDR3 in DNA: TGTGCCAGCAGTTTATTTTCAGGGGGAAGACATCAGCCCCAGCATTTT.

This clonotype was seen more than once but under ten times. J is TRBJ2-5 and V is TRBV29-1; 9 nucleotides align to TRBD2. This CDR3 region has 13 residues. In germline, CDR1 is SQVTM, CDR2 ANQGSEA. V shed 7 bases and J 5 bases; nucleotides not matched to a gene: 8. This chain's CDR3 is CSASGGPEETQYF. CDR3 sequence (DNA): TGCAGCGCCAGCGGGGGGCCTGAGGAGACCCAGTACTTC.

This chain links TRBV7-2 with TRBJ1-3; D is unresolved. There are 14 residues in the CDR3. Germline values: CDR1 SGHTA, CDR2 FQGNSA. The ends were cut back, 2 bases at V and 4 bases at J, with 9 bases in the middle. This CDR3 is CASSLISGGNTIYF. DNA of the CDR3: TGTGCCAGCAGCTTAATTTCCGGAGGAAACACCATATATTTT.

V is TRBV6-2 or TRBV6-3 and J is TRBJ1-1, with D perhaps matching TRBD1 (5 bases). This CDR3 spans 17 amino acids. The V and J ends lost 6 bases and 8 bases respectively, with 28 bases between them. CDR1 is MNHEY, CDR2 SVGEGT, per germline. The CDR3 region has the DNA TGTGCCAGCAGACAAACTTTCCTCTCGACAGCTCCGGCAGAAGCTTTCTTT. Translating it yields CASRQTFLSTAPAEAFF.

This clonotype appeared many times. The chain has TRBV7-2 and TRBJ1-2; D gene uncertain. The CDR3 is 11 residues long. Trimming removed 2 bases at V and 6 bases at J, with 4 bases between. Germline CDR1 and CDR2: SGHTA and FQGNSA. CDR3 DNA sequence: TGTGCCAGCAGCTTAAGTCATGGCTACACCTTC. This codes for CASSLSHGYTF.

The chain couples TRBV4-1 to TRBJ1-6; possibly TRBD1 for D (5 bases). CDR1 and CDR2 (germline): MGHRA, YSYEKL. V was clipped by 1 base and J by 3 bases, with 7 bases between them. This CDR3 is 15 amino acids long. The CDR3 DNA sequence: TGCGCCAGCAGCCAAGCGCAGGGCTATAATTCACCCCTCCACTTT. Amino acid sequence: CASSQAQGYNSPLHF.

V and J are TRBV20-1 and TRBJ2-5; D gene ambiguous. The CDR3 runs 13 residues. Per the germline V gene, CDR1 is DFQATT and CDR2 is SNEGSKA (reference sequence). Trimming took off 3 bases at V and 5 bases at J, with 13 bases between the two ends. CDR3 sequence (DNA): TGCAGTGCTAGGGTGGACGGTGGGGAGACCCAGTACTTC. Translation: CSARVDGGETQYF.

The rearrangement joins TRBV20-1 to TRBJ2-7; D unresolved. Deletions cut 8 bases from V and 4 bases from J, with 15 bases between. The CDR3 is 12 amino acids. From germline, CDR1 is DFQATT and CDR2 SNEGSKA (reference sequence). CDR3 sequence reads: CSSVLDLYEQYF. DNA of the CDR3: TGCAGTTCTGTCCTCGACTTATACGAGCAGTACTTC.

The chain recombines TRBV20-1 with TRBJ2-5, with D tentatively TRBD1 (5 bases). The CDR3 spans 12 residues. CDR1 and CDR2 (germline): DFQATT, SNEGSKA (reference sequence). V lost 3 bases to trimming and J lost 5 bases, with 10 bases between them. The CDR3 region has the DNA TGCAGTGCTAGTGGGGCCCCGGAGACCCAGTACTTC. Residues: CSASGAPETQYF.

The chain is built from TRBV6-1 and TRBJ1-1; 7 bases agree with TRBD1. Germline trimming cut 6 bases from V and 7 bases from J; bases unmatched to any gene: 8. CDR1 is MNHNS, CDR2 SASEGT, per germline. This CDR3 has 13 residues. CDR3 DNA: TGTGCCAGCAGCCAAACAGGGGCATATGAAGCTTTCTTT. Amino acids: CASSQTGAYEAFF.

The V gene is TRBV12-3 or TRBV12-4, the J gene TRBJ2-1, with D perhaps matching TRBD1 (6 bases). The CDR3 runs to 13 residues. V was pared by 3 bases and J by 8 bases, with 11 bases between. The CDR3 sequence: CASSFGGTYEQFF. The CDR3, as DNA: TGTGCCAGCAGTTTTGGGGGCACCTATGAGCAGTTCTTC.

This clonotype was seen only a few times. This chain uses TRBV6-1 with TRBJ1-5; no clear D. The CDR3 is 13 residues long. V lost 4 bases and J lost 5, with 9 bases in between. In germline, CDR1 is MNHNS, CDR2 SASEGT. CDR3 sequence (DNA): TGTGCCAGCAGTGTTGCGAGTTATCAGCCCCAGCATTTT. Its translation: CASSVASYQPQHF.

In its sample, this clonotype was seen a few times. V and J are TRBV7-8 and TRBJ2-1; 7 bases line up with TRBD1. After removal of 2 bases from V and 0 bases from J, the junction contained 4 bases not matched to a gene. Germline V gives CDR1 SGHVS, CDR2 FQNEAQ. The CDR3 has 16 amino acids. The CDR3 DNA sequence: TGTGCCAGCAGCTTAAGGGGGCAAAACTCCTACAATGAGCAGTTCTTC. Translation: CASSLRGQNSYNEQFF.

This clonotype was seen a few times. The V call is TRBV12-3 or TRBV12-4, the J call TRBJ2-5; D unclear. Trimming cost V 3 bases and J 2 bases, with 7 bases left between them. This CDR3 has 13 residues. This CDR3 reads CASSFHQQETQYF. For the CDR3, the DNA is TGTGCCAGCAGTTTTCACCAACAAGAGACCCAGTACTTC.

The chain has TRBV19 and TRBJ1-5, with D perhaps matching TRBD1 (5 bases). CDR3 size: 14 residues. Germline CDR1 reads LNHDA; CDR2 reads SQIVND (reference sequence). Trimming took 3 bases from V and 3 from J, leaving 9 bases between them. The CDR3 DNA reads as TGTGCCAGTAGTATGGGGCAGACCAATCAGCCCCAGCATTTT. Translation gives CASSMGQTNQPQHF.

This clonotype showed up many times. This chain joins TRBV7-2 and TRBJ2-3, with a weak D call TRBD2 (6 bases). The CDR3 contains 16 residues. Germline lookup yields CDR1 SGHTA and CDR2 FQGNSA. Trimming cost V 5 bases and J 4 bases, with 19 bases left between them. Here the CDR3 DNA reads TGTGCCAGCAGCGCCCGGGACTGGTCCGAACCAGATACGCAGTATTTT. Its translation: CASSARDWSEPDTQYF.

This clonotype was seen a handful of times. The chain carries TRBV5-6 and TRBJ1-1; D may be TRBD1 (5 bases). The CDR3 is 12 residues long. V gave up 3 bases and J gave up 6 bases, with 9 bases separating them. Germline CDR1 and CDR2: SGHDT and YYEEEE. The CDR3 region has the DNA TGTGCCAGCAGCTGGGTGGGGGCTGAAGCTTTCTTT. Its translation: CASSWVGAEAFF. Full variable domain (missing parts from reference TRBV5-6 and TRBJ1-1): DAGVTQSPTHLIKTRGQQVTLRCSPKSGHDTVSWYQQALGQGPQFIFQYYEEEERQRGNFPDRFSGHQFPNYSSELNVNALLLGDSALYLCASSWVGAEAFFGQGTRLTVV.

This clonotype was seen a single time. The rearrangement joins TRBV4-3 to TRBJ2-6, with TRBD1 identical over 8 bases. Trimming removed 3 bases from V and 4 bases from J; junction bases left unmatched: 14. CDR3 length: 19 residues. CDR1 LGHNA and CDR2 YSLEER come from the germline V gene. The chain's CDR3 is CASSHRTGKPALGANVLTF. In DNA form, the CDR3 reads TGCGCCAGCAGCCACAGGACAGGGAAGCCTGCACTAGGGGCCAACGTCCTGACTTTC.

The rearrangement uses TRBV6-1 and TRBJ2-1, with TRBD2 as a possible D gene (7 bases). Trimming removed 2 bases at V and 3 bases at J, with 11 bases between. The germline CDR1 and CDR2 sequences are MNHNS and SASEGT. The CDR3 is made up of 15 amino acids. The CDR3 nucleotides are TGTGCCAGCAGTGAAAAGGGGGGGGTCTACAATGAGCAGTTCTTC. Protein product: CASSEKGGVYNEQFF.

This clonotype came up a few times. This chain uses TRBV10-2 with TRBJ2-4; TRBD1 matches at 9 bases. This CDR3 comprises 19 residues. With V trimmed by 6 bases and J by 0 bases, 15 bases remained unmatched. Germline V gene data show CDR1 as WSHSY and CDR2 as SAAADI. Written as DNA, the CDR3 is TGCGCCAGCAGAACAGGGGGCCGGGGGTCCCCTATAGCCAAAAACATTCAGTACTTC. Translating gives CASRTGGRGSPIAKNIQYF.

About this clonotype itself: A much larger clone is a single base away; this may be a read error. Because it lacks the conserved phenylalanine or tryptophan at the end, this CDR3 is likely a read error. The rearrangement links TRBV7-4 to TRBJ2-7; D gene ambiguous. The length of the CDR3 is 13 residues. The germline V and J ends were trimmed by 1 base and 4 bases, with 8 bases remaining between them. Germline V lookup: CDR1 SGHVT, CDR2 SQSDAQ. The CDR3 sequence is CASSLVMGYEQYL. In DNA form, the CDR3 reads TGTGCCAGCAGCTTAGTAATGGGTTACGAGCAGTACTTA.

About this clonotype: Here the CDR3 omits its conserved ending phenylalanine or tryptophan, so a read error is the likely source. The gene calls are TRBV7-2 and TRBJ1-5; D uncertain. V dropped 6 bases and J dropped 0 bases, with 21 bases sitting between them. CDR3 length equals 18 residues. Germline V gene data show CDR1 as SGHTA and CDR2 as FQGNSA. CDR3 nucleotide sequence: TGTGCCAGCAGTCCAACCGGGCCAGAACATTATAGCAATCAGCCCCAGCATTTG. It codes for CASSPTGPEHYSNQPQHL.

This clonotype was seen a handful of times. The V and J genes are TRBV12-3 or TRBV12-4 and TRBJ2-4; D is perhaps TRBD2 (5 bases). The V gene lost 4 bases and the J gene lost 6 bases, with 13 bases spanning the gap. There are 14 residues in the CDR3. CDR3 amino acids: CASSSSRLANIQYF. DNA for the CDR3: TGTGCCAGCAGTTCCTCCCGCCTAGCAAACATTCAGTACTTC.

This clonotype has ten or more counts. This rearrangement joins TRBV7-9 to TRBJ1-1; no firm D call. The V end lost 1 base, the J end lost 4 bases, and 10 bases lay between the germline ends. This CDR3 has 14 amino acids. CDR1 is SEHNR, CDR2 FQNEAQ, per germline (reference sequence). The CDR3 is CASSLERSITEAFF. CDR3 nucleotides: TGTGCCAGCAGCTTAGAAAGGTCTATCACTGAAGCTTTCTTT.